Listed below are T cell receptor beta chains from one sample, sequenced in a study of blood T cells in healthy people across ages. TCRdb re-derived calls from the 5' RACE reads in MiXCR, one entry per CDR3 protein. The table shows 1.5 million to 2 million distinct CDR3 sequences, with more than 35% occurring only once. The specimen sequenced was blood. The receptors derive from a human donor in good health. CDR3s include the opening cysteine and the closing phenylalanine or tryptophan. D genes are given only for firm matches. A row's size may be missing; if present it is once, few, many or a size class.

cdr3_nt	cdr3_aa	clone_size	d_call	v_call	j_call
TGCGCCAGCAGCCAAGTGAGTCAACAGCCCCAGCATTTT	CASSQVSQQPQHF	.	.	TRBV4-1	TRBJ1-5
TGTGCCAGCAATCCCGGACTAGGGTGGGCCCAGTACTTC	CASNPGLGWAQYF	.	TRBD2	TRBV12-3/TRBV12-4	TRBJ2-5
TGTGCCAGCAGGTGGGGGTCGGGCGAGCAGTACTTC	CASRWGSGEQYF	.	.	TRBV7-9	TRBJ2-7
TGTGCCAGCAGCTCAGGACAGGGAATGAGGGTCCGGGGCTACACCTTC	CASSSGQGMRVRGYTF	few	TRBD1	TRBV7-2	TRBJ1-2
TGTGCCAGCAGTACCCGGGGGGTGCAAGGAGATACGCAGTATTTT	CASSTRGVQGDTQYF	.	TRBD2	TRBV12-3/TRBV12-4	TRBJ2-3
TGCAGCGTTGAAGTATTTTCTACGAAGCAGTACTTC	CSVEVFSTKQYF	.	.	TRBV29-1	TRBJ2-7
TGTGCCAGCAGTCGGGGATTCGGGCGGGACCGAGCCTCCTACGGGCAGTACTTC	CASSRGFGRDRASYGQYF	.	.	TRBV6-2/TRBV6-3	TRBJ2-4
TGTGCCAGCATTACGGACAGGGGAATTTTGGGCTACACCTTC	CASITDRGILGYTF	.	TRBD1	TRBV2	TRBJ1-2
TGTGCCAGCAGTCGGACACTGGATAGACGTGGCTACACCTTC	CASSRTLDRRGYTF	.	.	TRBV6-2/TRBV6-3	TRBJ1-2
TGTGCCACCAGCAGATCGGGGACAGGGGGCATGAGTATACGCGGCTCTGGAAACACCATATATTTT	CATSRSGTGGMSIRGSGNTIYF	few	TRBD1	TRBV15	TRBJ1-3
TGCGCCAGCAGCTTGGACGATAGCTCCTACAATGAGCAGTTCTTC	CASSLDDSSYNEQFF	.	.	TRBV5-1	TRBJ2-1
TGCGCCAGCAGCTTGGTAGGGGGCAGCACCTACGAGCAGTACTTC	CASSLVGGSTYEQYF	few	TRBD1	TRBV5-1	TRBJ2-7
TGTGCCAGCAGCGCACCACCGGGACTAGCGGGTGACCATACGCAGTATTTT	CASSAPPGLAGDHTQYF	few	TRBD2	TRBV7-2	TRBJ2-3
TGTGCCAGCAGTTTTCCGGCGGGGACCACAGATGCGCAGTATTTT	CASSFPAGTTDAQYF	.	.	TRBV12-3/TRBV12-4	TRBJ2-3
TGTGCCAGCAGCTATGACAGGGGGCGTGGGAACACTGAAGCTTTCTTT	CASSYDRGRGNTEAFF	few	TRBD1	TRBV7-8	TRBJ1-1
TGTGCCAGCAGTACGACAGGGGGTGCCGGTCAGCCCCAGCATTTT	CASSTTGGAGQPQHF	few	TRBD1	TRBV12-3/TRBV12-4	TRBJ1-5
TGTGCCAGCAGCGTAGGGGGCGGGGAGAACTATGGCTACACCTTC	CASSVGGGENYGYTF	once	.	TRBV9	TRBJ1-2
TGCAGTGCTAGAGATCCTCTAGTGGGGCAGCCCCAGCATTTT	CSARDPLVGQPQHF	.	.	TRBV20-1	TRBJ1-5
TGTGCCAGCAAAAATGAGGAGGGACTACTTAACTATGGCTACACCTTC	CASKNEEGLLNYGYTF	few	.	TRBV7-9	TRBJ1-2
TGCAGTGCAACCCGCAGGGATCGCACTGAAGCTTTCTTT	CSATRRDRTEAFF	.	.	TRBV20-1	TRBJ1-1
TGTGCCAGTAGTATCCAGGGTCCTGCCTACAATGAGCAGTTCTTC	CASSIQGPAYNEQFF	.	.	TRBV19	TRBJ2-1
TGCAGTGCTCGGTACTATGGCAATCAGCCCCAGCATTTT	CSARYYGNQPQHF	.	.	TRBV20-1	TRBJ1-5
TGCATCTTAAGGGACAGCTTTGATGGCTACACCTTC	CILRDSFDGYTF	many	TRBD1	TRBV20-1	TRBJ1-2
TGCGCCAGCAGCTCATCGGTTAGCGGGGGGAAGATGGAGACCCAGTACTTC	CASSSSVSGGKMETQYF	.	TRBD2	TRBV5-1	TRBJ2-5
TGTGCCAGCAGGTTAGCCGCAGGGATATGGTATTTT	CASRLAAGIWYF	many	.	TRBV7-6	TRBJ2-3
TGTGCCAGCAGCTTGGGCCCAGGGTGTCAGCCCCAGCATTTT	CASSLGPGCQPQHF	.	.	TRBV5-6	TRBJ1-5
TGTGCCAGCAGGCTGGCAGGGGGCGGGGGCACTGAAGCTTTCTTT	CASRLAGGGGTEAFF	.	TRBD1	TRBV12-3/TRBV12-4	TRBJ1-1
TGTGCCAGCAGCAAATTCGGCAGCACAGATACGCAGTATTTT	CASSKFGSTDTQYF	.	.	TRBV21-1	TRBJ2-3
TGTGCCAGCAGCCCAAAGACAGGGGAGGGTGAAAAACTGTTTTTT	CASSPKTGEGEKLFF	.	TRBD1	TRBV7-2	TRBJ1-4
TGCAGTGCTACGAACCCCCGGGACAGGGGTACAGATACGCAGTATTTT	CSATNPRDRGTDTQYF	.	TRBD1	TRBV20-1	TRBJ2-3
TGTGCCAGCAGCCAAGTAGCGGGGGGGTGTGGGACGCAGTATTTT	CASSQVAGGCGTQYF	.	TRBD2	TRBV4-2	TRBJ2-3
TGTGCCAGCAGTGTCCGGACAGGGGGCTGGTTTGATCAGCCCCAGCATTTT	CASSVRTGGWFDQPQHF	few	TRBD1	TRBV6-1	TRBJ1-5
TGCAGTGCTGCGGACCCCCAGGCCAATGAGCAGTTCTTC	CSAADPQANEQFF	.	.	TRBV20-1	TRBJ2-1
TGCAGTGCTAGAGATCTTACTAGCGGGGAACAAGAGACCCAGTACTTC	CSARDLTSGEQETQYF	few	TRBD2	TRBV20-1	TRBJ2-5